A selection of T cell receptor beta chains follows, all from one sample in a study of cytomegalovirus exposure and HLA in healthy donors. Using immunoSEQ multiplex PCR, the repertoire was profiled, and TCRdb retains in-frame clones only, with some absent. The sample lists nearly 200,000 clones, roughly 88% seen once, with 13% in the top ten. Material: PBMCs. The receptors come from a woman aged 25-40 years in good health and CMV-seropositive. Both conserved end residues are part of each CDR3. The D gene is left open where the match is weak. Size values are once, few and many counts, or a class for expanded clones, and some rows have none.

>15|-|TRBV4-1|TRBD1|TRBJ1-1
CASSQTQGANTEAFF
TGCGCCAGCAGCCAAACACAGGGGGCTAACACTGAAGCTTTCTTT
>16|-|TRBV27|TRBD1|TRBJ1-2
CASSSRGQAYIYGYTF
TGTGCCAGCAGTTCCCGAGGACAGGCGTACATCTATGGCTACACCTTC
>15|-|TRBV27|-|TRBJ2-6
CASRSLISGANVLTF
TGTGCCAGCCGTAGCTTAATCTCTGGGGCCAACGTCCTGACTTTC
>15|-|TRBV2|-|TRBJ2-2
CAKSQGSVLTGELFF
TGTGCCAAAAGCCAGGGATCTGTTCTCACCGGGGAGCTGTTTTTT
>14|few|TRBV6-5|TRBD1|TRBJ2-7
CATVHRAGGYEQYF
TGTGCCACGGTTCACAGGGCAGGGGGCTACGAGCAGTACTTC
>15|-|TRBV5-1|TRBD1|TRBJ2-7
CASSWTSGQQSEQYF
TGCGCCAGCAGCTGGACGTCGGGACAGCAATCCGAGCAGTACTTC
>15|few|TRBV30|TRBD2|TRBJ2-4
CAWAGGRLAKNIQYF
TGTGCCTGGGCGGGAGGACGACTAGCCAAAAACATTCAGTACTTC
>15|-|TRBV5-6|-|TRBJ1-2
CASSFLGRAFYGYTF
TGTGCCAGCAGCTTCCTAGGGAGGGCCTTCTATGGCTACACCTTC
>13|-|TRBV13|-|TRBJ2-1
CASSRGADNEQFF
TGTGCCAGCTCCAGGGGGGCGGACAATGAGCAGTTCTTC
>15|-|TRBV11-1|-|TRBJ2-7
CASSLAGQGSYEQYF
TGTGCCAGCAGCTTAGCCGGGCAGGGATCCTACGAGCAGTACTTC
>14|-|TRBV15|TRBD1|TRBJ1-3
CATSVDRGVNTIYF
TGTGCCACCTCTGTGGACAGGGGTGTAAACACCATATATTTT
>13|-|TRBV5-6|TRBD2|TRBJ2-5
CASSLGRVETQYF
TGTGCCAGCAGCTTAGGGAGGGTGGAGACCCAGTACTTC
>13|-|TRBV11-2|-|TRBJ2-3
CASSAPITDTQYF
TGTGCCAGCAGCGCCCCTATCACAGATACGCAGTATTTT
>15|-|TRBV6-1|-|TRBJ2-7
CASWSLALSSYEQYF
TGTGCCAGCTGGAGCCTAGCTCTAAGCTCCTACGAGCAGTACTTC
>17|-|TRBV25-1|-|TRBJ2-5
CASSEVDWIRGRETQYF
TGTGCCAGCAGTGAAGTCGACTGGATCAGGGGCCGTGAGACCCAGTACTTC
>15|-|TRBV29-1|-|TRBJ2-1
CSAPEAGSVYNEQFF
TGCAGCGCCCCGGAGGCGGGATCGGTCTACAATGAGCAGTTCTTC
>15|-|TRBV27|TRBD2|TRBJ2-1
CASSPSGSSYNEQFF
TGTGCCAGCAGTCCGAGCGGGAGCTCCTACAATGAGCAGTTCTTC
>13|-|TRBV7-2|TRBD1|TRBJ1-5
CASSLYRGEPQHF
TGTGCCAGCAGCTTGTACAGGGGTGAGCCCCAGCATTTT
>10|-|TRBV6-6|-|TRBJ1-5
CAGGGQPQHF
TGTGCCGGGGGGGGTCAGCCCCAGCATTTT
>14|-|TRBV29-1|TRBD1|TRBJ1-1
CSAGHGQGGTEAFF
TGCAGCGCAGGCCACGGACAGGGGGGAACTGAAGCTTTCTTT
>15|-|TRBV6-6|-|TRBJ2-7
CASSYHLANTYEQYF
TGTGCCAGCAGTTACCATCTAGCGAACACCTACGAGCAGTACTTC
>15|-|TRBV6-6|TRBD2|TRBJ2-1
CASSYGSGSRNEQFF
TGTGCCAGCAGTTACGGTAGCGGGAGCAGGAATGAGCAGTTCTTC
>15|-|TRBV19|-|TRBJ2-1
CASTPFREGGNEQFF
TGTGCCAGTACCCCATTCCGAGAGGGCGGCAATGAGCAGTTCTTC
>15|-|TRBV18|TRBD2|TRBJ2-1
CASSPGGGSYNEQFF
TGTGCCAGCTCACCAGGGGGGGGCTCCTACAATGAGCAGTTCTTC
>14|once|TRBV11-3|-|TRBJ2-2
CASSLGRSTGELFF
TGTGCCAGCAGCTTGGGCAGGTCCACCGGGGAGCTGTTTTTT
>15|-|TRBV5-1|TRBD2|TRBJ2-7
CASSLAPGLAGEKYF
TGCGCCAGCAGCTTGGCCCCGGGACTAGCGGGGGAAAAGTACTTC
>14|few|TRBV14|TRBD1|TRBJ1-2
CASSRDRTNYGYTF
TGTGCCAGCAGCCGGGACAGGACTAACTATGGCTACACCTTC
>14|-|TRBV27|TRBD1|TRBJ2-7
CASSWTGSVDEQYF
TGTGCCAGCAGTTGGACAGGGAGTGTCGACGAGCAGTACTTC
>16|-|TRBV7-7|TRBD1|TRBJ2-3
CASSLHPGQGTGTQYF
TGTGCTAGCAGCTTACACCCGGGACAGGGGACCGGTACGCAGTATTTT
>15|-|TRBV2|TRBD1|TRBJ1-1
CASAAVRGMNTEAFF
TGTGCCAGCGCGGCGGTCAGGGGGATGAACACTGAAGCTTTCTTT
>10|few|TRBV29-1|-|TRBJ1-2
CSVEDSGYTF
TGCAGCGTTGAAGATTCAGGCTACACCTTC
>17|-|TRBV5-1|TRBD1|TRBJ1-1
CASSHEIALQGATEAFF
TGCGCCAGCAGCCATGAGATTGCGTTACAGGGGGCCACTGAAGCTTTCTTT
>15|-|TRBV6-1|-|TRBJ1-5
CASRHMKNSNQPQHF
TGTGCCAGCAGACACATGAAAAATAGCAATCAGCCCCAGCATTTT
>16|-|TRBV7-6|-|TRBJ2-7
CASSLAGTGTTYEQYF
TGTGCCAGCAGCTTAGCGGGAACAGGGACAACCTACGAGCAGTACTTC
>14|-|TRBV5-6|TRBD2|TRBJ2-2
CASSLTREAGELFF
TGTGCCAGCAGCTTGACGCGGGAGGCCGGGGAGCTGTTTTTT
>14|-|TRBV4-1|-|TRBJ1-5
CASSQETGNQPQHF
TGCGCCAGCAGCCAAGAAACAGGCAATCAGCCCCAGCATTTT
>17|once|TRBV7-8|TRBD2|TRBJ2-2
CASSSYAGAQNTGELFF
TGTGCCAGCAGCTCCTATGCGGGAGCACAGAACACCGGGGAGCTGTTTTTT
>14|-|TRBV11-3|TRBD2|TRBJ2-3
CASSLREGPGTQYF
TGTGCCAGCAGCTTGCGGGAGGGCCCGGGTACGCAGTATTTT
>13|-|TRBV5-8|-|TRBJ2-7
CASRSRGIDEQYF
TGTGCCAGCAGGTCGCGGGGAATCGACGAGCAGTACTTC
>14|few|TRBV25-1|-|TRBJ1-5
CASSEAGYGQPQHF
TGTGCCAGCAGTGAAGCAGGGTACGGGCAGCCCCAGCATTTT
>14|-|TRBV28|-|TRBJ1-5
CASSSYSSNQPQHF
TGTGCCAGCAGTTCCTATAGTAGCAATCAGCCCCAGCATTTT
>15|-|TRBV5-1|-|TRBJ2-1
CASNPDLPTYNEQFF
TGCGCCAGCAATCCAGATTTACCCACCTACAATGAGCAGTTCTTC
>15|-|TRBV6-1|-|TRBJ1-2
CASSEAHSTNYGYTF
TGTGCCAGCAGTGAAGCGCACAGTACTAACTATGGCTACACCTTC
>16|-|TRBV18|-|TRBJ2-7
CASSPPSFSPDYEQYF
TGTGCCAGCTCACCACCGTCGTTTAGTCCCGACTACGAGCAGTACTTC
>16|-|TRBV5-1|-|TRBJ1-5
CASSLVPLTDNQPQHF
TGCGCCAGCAGCCTTGTTCCATTAACTGACAATCAGCCCCAGCATTTT
>13|-|TRBV4-2|-|TRBJ1-4
CASSLTHREPLFF
TGTGCCAGCAGCCTTACCCACAGGGAGCCACTGTTTTTT
>15|-|TRBV5-1|-|TRBJ1-2
CASSLASTGLAGYTF
TGCGCCAGCAGCTTGGCCTCCACAGGGCTTGCCGGCTACACCTTC
>14|-|TRBV7-9|TRBD2|TRBJ2-7
CASSLVLAGEEQYF
TGTGCCAGCAGCTTAGTTCTAGCGGGAGAGGAGCAGTACTTC
>14|few|TRBV2|TRBD1|TRBJ1-5
CASSGQGDVQPQHF
TGTGCCAGCAGCGGACAGGGGGACGTTCAGCCCCAGCATTTT
>15|-|TRBV27|TRBD1|TRBJ1-2
CASSSQGAPVGGYTF
TGTGCCAGCAGTTCCCAGGGGGCGCCGGTGGGTGGCTACACCTTC
>15|-|TRBV7-2|TRBD1|TRBJ1-1
CASSWGGTGRTEAFF
TGTGCCAGCAGCTGGGGTGGGACAGGGAGGACTGAAGCTTTCTTT
>16|-|TRBV7-3|-|TRBJ2-6
CASSLSNDFGANVLTF
TGTGCCAGCAGCTTAAGTAACGACTTCGGGGCCAACGTCCTGACTTTC
>12|few|TRBV7-2|-|TRBJ1-2
CASSLLVDGYTF
TGTGCCAGCAGCTTACTCGTTGATGGCTACACCTTC
>15|-|TRBV5-4|-|TRBJ2-1
CASSRAASSYNEQFF
TGTGCCAGCAGCCGAGCGGCGAGCTCCTACAATGAGCAGTTCTTC
>15|-|TRBV27|-|TRBJ2-1
CATNRGASGYNEQFF
TGTGCCACCAACCGGGGGGCTAGCGGATACAATGAGCAGTTCTTC